The clone carrying this T cell receptor (beta chain) showed up just once. This CDR3 is 15 amino acids long. V gave up 7 bases and J gave up 6 bases; unmatched junction bases: 11. CDR1 and CDR2 (germline): SGHNT, YYREEE (reference sequence). This sample is drawn from a study of blood T cell repertoires in COVID-19. The assay was immunoSEQ multiplex PCR, and TCRdb's table has in-frame clones only and misses some. The sample consists of about 240,000 clones, about 88% of them appearing once. The chain employs TRBV5-4 and TRBJ2-1, with TRBD1 identical over 9 bases. The source material was peripheral blood. The source is a woman in her fifties or sixties with COVID-19, enrolled during active disease. This CDR3 reads CASEPGQGAPNEQFF. The CDR3 DNA reads as TGTGCCAGCGAACCGGGACAGGGTGCCCCCAATGAGCAGTTCTTC. Full variable domain (missing parts from reference TRBV5-4 and TRBJ2-1): ETGVTQSPTHLIKTRGQQVTLRCSSQSGHNTVSWYQQALGQGPQFIFQYYREEENGRGNFPPRFSGLQFPNYSSELNVNALELDDSALYLCASEPGQGAPNEQFFGPGTRLTVL.